This T cell receptor beta chain was retrieved from a study of blood T cell repertoires in COVID-19. About the study: Nucleic acid was either cDNA or gDNA, and it came from T cells, B-cell-depleted T cells, or PBMCs.

The assay was immunoSEQ multiplex PCR, and TCRdb's table has in-frame clones only and misses some. The table includes approximately 300,000 clones, less than 85% detected once. V gave up 2 bases and J gave up 2 bases, with 19 bases separating them. The CDR3 spans 17 residues. Germline CDR1 reads SGDLS; CDR2 reads YYNGEE. The chain combines TRBV9 with TRBJ1-2, with D possibly matching TRBD1 (6 bases). This TCR derives from a woman aged 25 to 39 who had been exposed to COVID-19. Sample: PBMCs or T cells enriched from blood (not recorded which). The chain's CDR3 is CASSVGPQGESNYGYTF. In nucleotides, the CDR3 is TGTGCCAGCAGCGTGGGCCCACAGGGAGAATCCAACTATGGCTACACCTTC.